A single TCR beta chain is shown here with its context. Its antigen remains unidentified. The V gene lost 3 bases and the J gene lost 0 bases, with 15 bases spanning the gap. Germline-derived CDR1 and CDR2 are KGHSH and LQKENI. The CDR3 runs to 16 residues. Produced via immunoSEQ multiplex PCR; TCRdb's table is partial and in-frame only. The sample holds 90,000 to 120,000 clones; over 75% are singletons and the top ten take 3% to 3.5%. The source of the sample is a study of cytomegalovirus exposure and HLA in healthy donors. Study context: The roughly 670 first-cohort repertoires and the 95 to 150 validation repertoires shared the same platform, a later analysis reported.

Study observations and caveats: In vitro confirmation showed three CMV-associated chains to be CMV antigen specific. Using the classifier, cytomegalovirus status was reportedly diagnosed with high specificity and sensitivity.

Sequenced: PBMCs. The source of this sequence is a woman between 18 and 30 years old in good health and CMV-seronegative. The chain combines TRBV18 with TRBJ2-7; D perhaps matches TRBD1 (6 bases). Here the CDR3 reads CASSPMKTGSSYEQYF. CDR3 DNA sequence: TGTGCCAGCTCACCCATGAAAACAGGGAGCTCCTACGAGCAGTACTTC.